The 21 T cell receptor beta chains presented below share a single source sample, sequenced in a study of Ad26.COV2.S vaccination and SARS-CoV-2 variants. Treatment given: some 20 received Ad26.COV2.S at low or high dose, single or two shots; roughly 5 received placebo; per-sample allocation not given. Specimen acquisition occurred on day 63 following the initial vaccine or placebo injection. Produced via immunoSEQ multiplex PCR; TCRdb's table is partial and in-frame only. This sample yields about half a million clones, of which roughly 87% are seen a single time; 1.5% to 2% belongs to the top ten. The sequencing used peripheral blood, collected in a trial of Ad26.COV2.S vaccine versus placebo. All receptors come from a person aged 18-65 years who received the Ad26.COV2.S COVID-19 vaccine or a placebo.

The chain has TRBV28 and TRBJ2-1; D gene ambiguous. The V end lost 7 bases, the J end lost 0 bases, and 10 bases lay between the germline ends. The CDR3 is 14 amino acids. Germline values: CDR1 MDHEN, CDR2 SYDVKM. The CDR3 here is CASTYVSSYNEQFF. The CDR3 DNA sequence: TGTGCCAGCACGTATGTTAGCTCCTACAATGAGCAGTTCTTC.

The chain joins TRBV28 to TRBJ2-1, with TRBD2 identical over 9 bases. The CDR3 is made up of 15 amino acids. Germline values: CDR1 MDHEN, CDR2 SYDVKM. The V gene end was trimmed by 4 bases and the J gene end by 9 bases; junction bases not matched to a gene: 10. The CDR3 reads CASSSPAGGQSEQFF. The DNA of the CDR3 is TGTGCCAGCAGTTCCCCAGCGGGAGGTCAGAGTGAGCAGTTCTTC.

In DNA form, the CDR3 reads TGTGCCAGCAAGGAGGCAAACACCATATATTTT. It is translated as CASKEANTIYF. The chain employs TRBV2 and TRBJ1-3; D gene unclear. The CDR3 length is 11 residues. Per germline, CDR1 SNHLY and CDR2 FYNNEI. The V and J ends lost 7 bases and 6 bases respectively, with 7 bases between them.

V gene TRBV12-3 or TRBV12-4 combines with J gene TRBJ1-2, with D hard to call. The CDR3 spans 11 residues. Trimming removed 8 bases at V and 6 bases at J, with 10 bases between. The DNA for the CDR3 is TGTGCCAGCCTGTCCTTGAATGGCTACACCTTC. It is translated as CASLSLNGYTF.

The rearrangement joins TRBV12-3 or TRBV12-4 to TRBJ1-2, with D unclear. Trimming left V 3 bases short and J 7 bases short, with 12 bases between. This CDR3 has 13 amino acids. The CDR3 nucleotides are TGTGCCAGCAGTTTGAGACGAGGAGTTGGCTACACCTTC. This encodes CASSLRRGVGYTF.

The rearrangement joins TRBV29-1 to TRBJ2-1; no definite D call. Trimming cost V 2 bases and J 0 bases, with 14 bases left between them. This CDR3 is 16 amino acids long. Germline V gene data show CDR1 as SQVTM and CDR2 as ANQGSEA. The CDR3 region has the DNA TGCAGCGTTGAAAAAGGCGGCCCCTACTCCTACAATGAGCAGTTCTTC. It is translated as CSVEKGGPYSYNEQFF.

The rearrangement joins TRBV29-1 to TRBJ2-5; maybe TRBD1 (6 bases). The V end was cut by 5 bases, the J end by 2 bases, with 18 bases between. CDR3 length: 15 amino acids. Germline lookup yields CDR1 SQVTM and CDR2 ANQGSEA. In nucleotides, the CDR3 is TGCAGCGTTAATCGTGGACAGAGGGTACAAGAGACCCAGTACTTC. The encoded protein is CSVNRGQRVQETQYF. Together with reference TRBV29-1 and TRBJ2-5, the CDR3 gives the full variable domain: SAVISQKPSRDICQRGTSLTIQCQVDSQVTMMFWYRQQPGQSLTLIATANQGSEATYESGFVIDKFPISRPNLTFSTLTVSNMSPEDSSIYLCSVNRGQRVQETQYFGPGTRLLVL.

This sequence joins TRBV11-2 and TRBJ2-4, with a possible D match to TRBD2 (5 bases). V gave up 1 base and J gave up 0 bases, with 10 bases separating them. From germline, CDR1 is SGHAT and CDR2 FQNNGV. CDR3 length: 16 residues. The CDR3 region has the DNA TGTGCCAGCAGCTTAGCCCGGACTCTAGCCAAAAACATTCAGTACTTC. Its translation: CASSLARTLAKNIQYF.

This chain connects TRBV5-1 to TRBJ2-2, with 12 nucleotides matching TRBD2. The CDR3 length is 17 residues. V shed 0 bases and J 1 base; nucleotides not matched to a gene: 1. Germline CDR1 SGHRS, CDR2 YFSETQ. The CDR3 nucleotides are TGCGCCAGCAGCTTGGGGGGACTAGCGGGGAACACCGGGGAGCTGTTTTTT. Protein sequence: CASSLGGLAGNTGELFF. Together with reference TRBV5-1 and TRBJ2-2, the CDR3 gives the full variable domain: KAGVTQTPRYLIKTRGQQVTLSCSPISGHRSVSWYQQTPGQGLQFLFEYFSETQRNKGNFPGRFSGRQFSNSRSEMNVSTLELGDSALYLCASSLGGLAGNTGELFFGEGSRLTVL.

Here the CDR3 DNA reads TGTGCCAGCAGCTTAGCGGGGCCCGGTCGGTACGAGCAGTACTTC. This translates into CASSLAGPGRYEQYF. The chain couples TRBV7-6 to TRBJ2-7; possibly TRBD1 for D (5 bases). CDR1 SGHVS and CDR2 FNYEAQ come from the germline V gene. CDR3 length equals 15 residues. Between the trimmed V and J ends, which lost 0 bases and 4 bases, there was a span of 13 bases.

The V call is TRBV6-5, the J call TRBJ1-3, with D hard to call. Per germline, CDR1 MNHEY and CDR2 SVGAGI. With 0 bases removed from V and 2 bases from J, the gap between germline ends came to 11 bases. This CDR3 is built from 16 residues. CDR3 DNA sequence: TGTGCCAGCAGTTACTCGACGGACCTTCCTGGAAACACCATATATTTT. This encodes CASSYSTDLPGNTIYF.

In this sample, this clone turned up once. This sequence joins TRBV6-5 and TRBJ1-1, with D unresolved. The CDR3 is made up of 12 amino acids. V lost 8 bases, J lost 1 base, and 8 bases lay in between. Looked up from germline, CDR1 is MNHEY and CDR2 is SVGAGI. The DNA of the CDR3 is TGTGCCAGCGGAGGGAGGAACACTGAAGCTTTCTTT. This codes for CASGGRNTEAFF.

This clone was counted only a few times. The V gene is TRBV6-5, the J gene TRBJ2-7; 10 positions agree with TRBD1. With 6 bases clipped from V and 2 bases from J, the junction kept 7 bases outside the gene matches. The CDR3 has 15 amino acids. Germline V CDR1 and CDR2: MNHEY, SVGAGI. CDR3 loop: CASRRDGQGAYEQYF. In DNA, the CDR3 is TGTGCCAGCAGGCGTGATGGACAGGGGGCCTACGAGCAGTACTTC.

The J gene is TRBJ2-1, the V gene TRBV4-1, with 7 bases matching TRBD2. The germline gives CDR1 MGHRA, CDR2 YSYEKL. This CDR3 has 15 residues. The V and J ends lost 1 base and 10 bases, in that order; junction bases with no gene match: 10. CDR3 residues: CASSQVVAGVSEQFF. CDR3 coding DNA: TGCGCCAGCAGCCAAGTGGTGGCGGGAGTTTCGGAGCAGTTCTTC.

The chain combines TRBV9 with TRBJ1-1; D possibly corresponds to TRBD1 (5 bases). Germline V CDR1 and CDR2: SGDLS, YYNGEE. Deletions cut 3 bases from V and 12 bases from J, with 9 bases between. The CDR3 totals 10 residues. CDR3 sequence: CASSGDVPFF. CDR3 sequence (DNA): TGTGCCAGCAGCGGGGACGTCCCTTTCTTT.

The rearrangement links TRBV2 to TRBJ1-5; 8 nucleotides agree with TRBD1. Germline V gene lookup returns CDR1 SNHLY and CDR2 FYNNEI. The V gene end was trimmed by 0 bases and the J gene end by 6 bases; junction bases not matched to a gene: 4. The CDR3 covers 15 residues. The CDR3 nucleotides are TGTGCCAGCAGTGAAGCGGGGGGACAGGTTCAGCCCCAGCATTTT. As protein: CASSEAGGQVQPQHF.

The rearrangement joins TRBV5-8 to TRBJ2-2; TRBD2 might be the D (5 bases). The germline V and J ends were trimmed by 0 bases and 4 bases, with 13 bases remaining between them. The germline V gene encodes CDR1 SGHTS and CDR2 YDEGEE. The CDR3 covers 16 residues. The DNA of the CDR3 is TGTGCCAGCAGCTTGGGGAGGATAGTCCTCACCGGGGAGCTGTTTTTT. Its translation: CASSLGRIVLTGELFF.

The V and J genes are TRBV29-1 and TRBJ1-2; the match to TRBD1 covers 7 bases. The V gene's germline CDR1 is SQVTM and CDR2 ANQGSEA. The length of the CDR3 is 14 residues. J was trimmed by 0 bases and V by 4 bases; bases with no gene match: 5. The DNA for the CDR3 is TGCAGCGTTGCCCGGGACAGAGCTAACTATGGCTACACCTTC. This encodes CSVARDRANYGYTF.

CDR3: CASSRSSYNEQFF. CDR3 DNA: TGTGCCAGCTCCCGGAGCTCCTACAATGAGCAGTTCTTC. The rearrangement joins TRBV6-5 to TRBJ2-1; D is ambiguous. The CDR3 runs 13 residues. Germline CDR1 and CDR2: MNHEY and SVGAGI. V was shortened by 8 bases and J by 0 bases, with 8 bases between the two germline ends.

This rearrangement joins TRBV29-1 to TRBJ1-1, with a possible D match to TRBD1 (6 bases). V was trimmed by 1 base and J by 1 base, leaving 13 bases between them. The CDR3 runs 15 residues. Germline V gene lookup returns CDR1 SQVTM and CDR2 ANQGSEA. The CDR3 here is CSVEGAGGRNTEAFF. The CDR3 DNA is TGCAGCGTTGAAGGGGCGGGGGGCAGGAACACTGAAGCTTTCTTT.

V usage is TRBV7-9 and J usage is TRBJ2-4; no clear D. Deletions cut 5 bases from V and 0 bases from J, with 11 bases between. Germline V gene data show CDR1 as SEHNR and CDR2 as FQNEAQ (reference sequence). CDR3 length equals 15 residues. CDR3 region: CASSPRHIAKNIQYF. CDR3 nucleotide sequence: TGTGCCAGCAGCCCAAGACACATAGCCAAAAACATTCAGTACTTC.